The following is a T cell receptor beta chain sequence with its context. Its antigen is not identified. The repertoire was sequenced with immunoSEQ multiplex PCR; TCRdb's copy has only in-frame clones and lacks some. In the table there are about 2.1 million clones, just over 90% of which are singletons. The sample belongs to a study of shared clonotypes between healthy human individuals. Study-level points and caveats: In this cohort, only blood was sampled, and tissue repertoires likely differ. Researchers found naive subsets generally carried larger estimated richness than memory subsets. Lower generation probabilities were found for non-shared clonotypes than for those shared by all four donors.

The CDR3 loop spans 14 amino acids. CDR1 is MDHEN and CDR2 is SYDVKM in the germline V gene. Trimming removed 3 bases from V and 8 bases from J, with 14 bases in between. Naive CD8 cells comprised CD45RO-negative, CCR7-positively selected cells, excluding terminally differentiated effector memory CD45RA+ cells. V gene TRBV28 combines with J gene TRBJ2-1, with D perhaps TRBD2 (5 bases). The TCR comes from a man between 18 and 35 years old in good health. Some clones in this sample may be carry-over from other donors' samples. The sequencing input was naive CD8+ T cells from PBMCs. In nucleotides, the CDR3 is TGTGCCAGCAGTTTTCCCCGGAGGATTCATGAGCAGTTCTTC. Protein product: CASSFPRRIHEQFF.